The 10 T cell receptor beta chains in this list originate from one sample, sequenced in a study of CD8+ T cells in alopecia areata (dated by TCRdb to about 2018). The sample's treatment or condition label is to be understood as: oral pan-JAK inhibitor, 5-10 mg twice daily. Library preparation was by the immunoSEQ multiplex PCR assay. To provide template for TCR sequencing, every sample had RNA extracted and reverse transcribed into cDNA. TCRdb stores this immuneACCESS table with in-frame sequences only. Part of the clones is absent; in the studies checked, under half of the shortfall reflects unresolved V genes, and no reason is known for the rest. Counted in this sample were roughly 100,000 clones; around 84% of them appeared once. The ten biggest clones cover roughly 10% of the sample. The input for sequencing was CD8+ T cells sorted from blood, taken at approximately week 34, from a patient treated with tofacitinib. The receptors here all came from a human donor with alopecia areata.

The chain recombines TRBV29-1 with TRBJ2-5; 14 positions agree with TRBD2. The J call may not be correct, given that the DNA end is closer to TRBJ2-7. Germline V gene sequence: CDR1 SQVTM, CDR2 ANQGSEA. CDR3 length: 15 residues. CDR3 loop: CSAQGLAGEYYEQYF. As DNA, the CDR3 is TGCAGCGCGCAGGGACTAGCGGGGGAATACTACGAGCAGTACTTC.

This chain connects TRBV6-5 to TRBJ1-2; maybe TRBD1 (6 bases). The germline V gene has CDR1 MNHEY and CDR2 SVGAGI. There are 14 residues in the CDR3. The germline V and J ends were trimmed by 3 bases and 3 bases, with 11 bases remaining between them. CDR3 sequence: CASSYLAGDYGYTF. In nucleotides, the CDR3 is TGTGCCAGCAGTTATCTCGCAGGGGACTATGGCTACACCTTC.

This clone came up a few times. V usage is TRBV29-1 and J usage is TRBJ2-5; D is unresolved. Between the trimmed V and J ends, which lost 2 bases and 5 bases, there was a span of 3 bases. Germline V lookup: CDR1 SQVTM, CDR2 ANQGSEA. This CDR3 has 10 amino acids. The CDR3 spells CSVEYETQYF. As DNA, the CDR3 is TGCAGCGTTGAATATGAGACCCAGTACTTC.

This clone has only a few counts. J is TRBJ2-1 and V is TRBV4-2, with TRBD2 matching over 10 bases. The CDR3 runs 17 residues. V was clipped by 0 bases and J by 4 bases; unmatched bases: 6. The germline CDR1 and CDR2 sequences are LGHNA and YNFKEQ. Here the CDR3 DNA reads TGTGCCAGCAGCCAAGATATAACTAGCGGGGTTTACAATGAGCAGTTCTTC. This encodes CASSQDITSGVYNEQFF.

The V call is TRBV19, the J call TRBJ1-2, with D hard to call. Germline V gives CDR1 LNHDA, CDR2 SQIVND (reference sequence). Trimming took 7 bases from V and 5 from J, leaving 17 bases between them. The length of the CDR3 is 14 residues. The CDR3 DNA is TGTGCCAGTACCGCCGACGGCTTTCTATATGGCTACACCTTC. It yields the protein CASTADGFLYGYTF.

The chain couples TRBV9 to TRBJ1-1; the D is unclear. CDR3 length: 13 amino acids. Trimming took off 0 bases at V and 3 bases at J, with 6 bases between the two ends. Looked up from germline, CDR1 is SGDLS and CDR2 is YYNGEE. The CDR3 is CASSVEVDTEAFF. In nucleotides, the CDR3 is TGTGCCAGCAGCGTAGAAGTGGACACTGAAGCTTTCTTT. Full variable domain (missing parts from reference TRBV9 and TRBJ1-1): DSGVTQTPKHLITATGQRVTLRCSPRSGDLSVYWYQQSLDQGLQFLIQYYNGEERAKGNILERFSAQQFPDLHSELNLSSLELGDSALYFCASSVEVDTEAFFGQGTRLTVV.

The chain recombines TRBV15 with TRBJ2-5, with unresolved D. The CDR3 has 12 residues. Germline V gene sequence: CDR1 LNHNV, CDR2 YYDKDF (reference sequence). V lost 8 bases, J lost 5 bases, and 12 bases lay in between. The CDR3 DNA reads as TGTGCCACCTCGTCAGAAGTGGAGACCCAGTACTTC. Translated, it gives CATSSEVETQYF.

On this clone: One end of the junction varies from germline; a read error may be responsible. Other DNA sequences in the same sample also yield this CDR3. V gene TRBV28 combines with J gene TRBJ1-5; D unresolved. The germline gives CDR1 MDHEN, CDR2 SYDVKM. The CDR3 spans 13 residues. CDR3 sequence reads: CASSFEGGQPQHF. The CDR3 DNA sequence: TGTGCCAGCAGTTTCGAGGGCGGTCAGCCCCAGCATTTC.

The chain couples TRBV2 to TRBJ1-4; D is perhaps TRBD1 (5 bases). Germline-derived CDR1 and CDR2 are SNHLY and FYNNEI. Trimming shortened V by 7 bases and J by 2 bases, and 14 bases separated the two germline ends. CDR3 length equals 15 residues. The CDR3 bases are TGTGCCAGCATGGCAGGGAGAGGGACTAATGAAAAACTGTTTTTT. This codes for CASMAGRGTNEKLFF. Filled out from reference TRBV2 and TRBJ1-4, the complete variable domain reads EPEVTQTPSHQVTQMGQEVILRCVPISNHLYFYWYRQILGQKVEFLVSFYNNEISEKSEIFDDQFSVERPDGSNFTLKIRSTKLEDSAMYFCASMAGRGTNEKLFFGSGTQLSVL.

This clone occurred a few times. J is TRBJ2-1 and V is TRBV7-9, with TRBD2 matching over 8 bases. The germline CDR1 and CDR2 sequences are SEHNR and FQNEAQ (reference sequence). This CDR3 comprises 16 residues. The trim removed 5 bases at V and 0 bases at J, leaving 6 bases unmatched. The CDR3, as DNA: TGTGCCAGCAGCGATCGACTAGCGAGCTCCTACAATGAGCAGTTCTTC. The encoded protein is CASSDRLASSYNEQFF.